Listed below are T cell receptor beta chains from one sample, sequenced in a study of T-cell memory formation after mild COVID-19. Each CDR3 protein gets one entry after TCRdb re-called the 5' RACE reads with MiXCR. The data contain 85,000 to 120,000 distinct CDR3 sequences, roughly 12% of them singletons. The specimen sequenced was PBMCs or a T cell subset sorted from them (not recorded which). The source of these receptors is an adult woman who had mild COVID-19 (a few samples of this study predate the infection). Cell type and time point are not known. The CDR3 runs from the conserved cysteine through the conserved F or W. D genes are given only for firm matches. Part of the rows lack a size; the others show once, few, many or a class for expanded clones.

v_gene,abundance,d_gene,j_gene,CDR3aa,CDR3nt
TRBV2,many,-,TRBJ2-3,CASSEGTASTDTQYF,TGTGCCAGCAGTGAAGGGACAGCTAGCACAGATACGCAGTATTTT
TRBV7-9,few,-,TRBJ2-7,CASSAADRTPYEQYF,TGTGCCAGCAGCGCAGCCGACAGAACCCCTTACGAGCAGTACTTC
TRBV11-1,-,TRBD1,TRBJ1-2,CASSHNRGFDGYTF,TGTGCCAGCAGCCATAACAGGGGCTTTGATGGCTACACCTTC
TRBV19,-,TRBD1,TRBJ2-6,CASSIRGGQGGPGANVLTF,TGTGCCAGTAGTATTCGAGGGGGACAGGGAGGACCCGGGGCCAACGTCCTGACTTTC
TRBV12-3/TRBV12-4,-,TRBD2,TRBJ2-1,CASRPPRTSGWDEQFF,TGTGCCAGCAGGCCCCCCCGGACTAGCGGTTGGGATGAGCAGTTCTTC
TRBV7-3,-,TRBD2,TRBJ2-1,CASSPRGAGLERNEQFF,TGTGCCAGCAGCCCTAGGGGCGCCGGACTAGAGAGGAATGAGCAGTTCTTC
TRBV10-3,few,-,TRBJ2-3,CATRDAPRSTDTQYF,TGTGCCACCAGAGACGCCCCAAGGAGCACAGATACGCAGTATTTT
TRBV19,-,TRBD2,TRBJ2-7,CASSPGLAGKVYEQYF,TGTGCCAGTAGTCCTGGACTAGCGGGGAAGGTTTACGAGCAGTACTTC
TRBV11-2,-,-,TRBJ2-4,CASSTLWGKENIQYF,TGTGCCAGCAGCACCCTGTGGGGGAAAGAAAACATTCAGTACTTC
TRBV21-1,-,-,TRBJ2-2,CASSKALAGNTGELFF,TGTGCCAGCAGCAAAGCGCTAGCGGGGAACACCGGGGAGCTGTTTTTT
TRBV6-1,few,TRBD1,TRBJ1-2,CASIPDHRGGNYGYTF,TGTGCCAGCATCCCTGACCACAGGGGAGGGAACTATGGCTACACCTTC
TRBV7-8,few,-,TRBJ2-6,CASSLAYDSGANVLTF,TGTGCCAGCAGCTTAGCTTACGACTCTGGGGCCAACGTCCTGACTTTC
TRBV5-1,few,-,TRBJ2-1,CASSLGEEQFF,TGCGCCAGCAGCTTAGGGGAGGAGCAGTTCTTC
TRBV3-1,-,TRBD2,TRBJ2-7,CASSMRAGLAFYEQYF,TGTGCCAGCAGCATGCGGGCAGGACTAGCATTCTACGAGCAGTACTTC
TRBV5-1,few,TRBD1,TRBJ1-3,CASSQWTGAGNTIYF,TGCGCCAGCAGCCAATGGACAGGGGCTGGAAACACCATATATTTT
TRBV4-1,once,TRBD2,TRBJ2-1,CASSPSSGGAYEQFF,TGCGCCAGCAGCCCCTCGAGCGGGGGGGCCTATGAGCAGTTCTTC
TRBV6-6,-,-,TRBJ2-2,CASQPNTGELFF,TGTGCCAGTCAGCCGAACACCGGGGAGCTGTTTTTT
TRBV11-2,few,-,TRBJ1-1,CASSLEARPNTEAFF,TGTGCCAGCAGCTTAGAGGCGAGGCCAAACACTGAAGCTTTCTTT
TRBV7-9,-,-,TRBJ2-3,CASTPGLGTDTQYF,TGTGCCAGCACCCCGGGACTGGGCACAGATACGCAGTATTTT
TRBV7-6,-,-,TRBJ1-1,CASSFHGGAEAFF,TGTGCCAGCAGCTTCCACGGGGGCGCTGAAGCTTTCTTT
TRBV5-6,few,-,TRBJ1-1,CASSLRDSRVTEAFF,TGTGCCAGCAGCTTACGGGATAGTAGGGTCACTGAAGCTTTCTTT
TRBV19,many,TRBD2,TRBJ2-7,CASSSGTSTYEQYF,TGTGCCAGTAGTAGCGGGACTAGCACTTACGAGCAGTACTTC
TRBV7-9,few,TRBD1,TRBJ2-3,CASSPVQGIWTDTQYF,TGTGCCAGCAGTCCGGTACAGGGGATTTGGACAGATACGCAGTATTTT
TRBV4-1,-,-,TRBJ1-2,CASSQAGTLDLLGYTF,TGCGCCAGCAGCCAGGCCGGGACGCTCGATCTATTGGGCTACACCTTC
TRBV13,-,-,TRBJ2-7,CASSLAGAREQYF,TGTGCCAGCAGCTTAGCGGGAGCGCGGGAGCAGTACTTC
TRBV27,few,-,TRBJ2-2,CASRQGDMNTGELFF,TGTGCCAGTAGACAAGGGGACATGAACACCGGGGAGCTGTTTTTT
TRBV7-8,-,TRBD2,TRBJ2-1,CASSLAAPLAGGNNEQFF,TGTGCCAGCAGCTTAGCGGCCCCTCTAGCGGGAGGGAACAATGAGCAGTTCTTC
TRBV4-2,-,-,TRBJ1-1,CASSTRDGYTEAFF,TGTGCCAGCAGCACCCGGGACGGATACACTGAAGCTTTCTTT
TRBV7-9,-,-,TRBJ1-5,CASSLAETWVYSNQPQHF,TGTGCCAGCAGCTTAGCAGAGACTTGGGTGTATAGCAATCAGCCCCAGCATTTT
TRBV4-3,few,-,TRBJ2-7,CASSPGSLSLEEQYF,TGCGCCAGCAGTCCCGGTAGCCTCAGCCTGGAGGAGCAGTACTTC
TRBV7-9,-,TRBD1,TRBJ2-7,CASSPGQGLYEQYF,TGTGCCAGCAGCCCCGGACAGGGGCTCTACGAGCAGTACTTC
TRBV6-5,-,TRBD2,TRBJ2-1,CASSYYGGGYYNEQFF,TGTGCCAGCAGTTACTACGGCGGGGGGTATTACAATGAGCAGTTCTTC